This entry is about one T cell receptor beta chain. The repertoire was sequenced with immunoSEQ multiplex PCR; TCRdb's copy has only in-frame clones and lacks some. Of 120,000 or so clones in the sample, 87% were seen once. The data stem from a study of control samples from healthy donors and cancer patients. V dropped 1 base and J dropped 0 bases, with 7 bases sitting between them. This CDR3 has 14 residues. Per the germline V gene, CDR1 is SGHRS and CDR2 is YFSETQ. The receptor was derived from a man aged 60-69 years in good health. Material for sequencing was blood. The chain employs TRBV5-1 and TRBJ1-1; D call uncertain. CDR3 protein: CASSLLPVNTEAFF. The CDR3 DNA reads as TGCGCCAGCAGCTTGCTACCAGTGAACACTGAAGCTTTCTTT.